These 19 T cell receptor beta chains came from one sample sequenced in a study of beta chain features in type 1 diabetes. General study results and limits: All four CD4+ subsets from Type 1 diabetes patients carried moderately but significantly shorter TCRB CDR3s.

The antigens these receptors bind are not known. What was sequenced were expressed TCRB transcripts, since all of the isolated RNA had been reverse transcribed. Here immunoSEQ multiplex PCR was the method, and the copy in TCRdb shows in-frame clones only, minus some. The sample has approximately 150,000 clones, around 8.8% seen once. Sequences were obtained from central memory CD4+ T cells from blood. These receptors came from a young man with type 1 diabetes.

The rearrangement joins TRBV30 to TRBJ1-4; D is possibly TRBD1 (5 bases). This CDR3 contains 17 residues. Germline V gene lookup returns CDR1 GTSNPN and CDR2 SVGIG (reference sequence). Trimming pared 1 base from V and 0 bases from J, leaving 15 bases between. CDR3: CAWSATANTATNEKLFF. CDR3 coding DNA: TGTGCCTGGAGTGCGACAGCTAACACGGCAACTAATGAAAAACTGTTTTTT.

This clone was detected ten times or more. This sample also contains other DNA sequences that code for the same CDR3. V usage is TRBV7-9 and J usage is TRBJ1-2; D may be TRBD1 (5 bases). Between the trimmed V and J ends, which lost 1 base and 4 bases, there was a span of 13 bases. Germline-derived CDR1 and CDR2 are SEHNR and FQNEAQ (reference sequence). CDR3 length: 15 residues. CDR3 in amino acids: CASSLGVAGSYGYTF. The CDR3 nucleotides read TGTGCCAGCAGCTTAGGAGTCGCAGGGTCCTATGGCTACACCTTC.

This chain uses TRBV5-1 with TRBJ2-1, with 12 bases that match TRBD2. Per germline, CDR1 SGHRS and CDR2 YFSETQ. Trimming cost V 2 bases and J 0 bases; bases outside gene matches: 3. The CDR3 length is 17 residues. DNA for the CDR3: TGCGCCAGCAGCTTCGGACTAGCGGGGAACTCCTACAATGAGCAGTTCTTC. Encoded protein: CASSFGLAGNSYNEQFF. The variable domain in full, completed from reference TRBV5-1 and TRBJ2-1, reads KAGVTQTPRYLIKTRGQQVTLSCSPISGHRSVSWYQQTPGQGLQFLFEYFSETQRNKGNFPGRFSGRQFSNSRSEMNVSTLELGDSALYLCASSFGLAGNSYNEQFFGPGTRLTVL.

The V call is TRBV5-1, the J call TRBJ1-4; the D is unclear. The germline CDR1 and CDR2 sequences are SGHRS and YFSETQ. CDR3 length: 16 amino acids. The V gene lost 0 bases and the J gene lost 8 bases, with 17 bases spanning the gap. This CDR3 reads CASSLAEASKNEKLFF. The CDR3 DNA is TGCGCCAGCAGCTTGGCTGAGGCCTCTAAGAACGAAAAACTGTTTTTT.

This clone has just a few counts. The CDR3 DNA sequence: TGTGCCAGCAGCAGACAGGGGGCAGGGGAGACCCAGTACTTC. The encoded protein is CASSRQGAGETQYF. This chain links TRBV4-2 with TRBJ2-5; 10 bases line up with TRBD1. This CDR3 is 14 amino acids long. Germline CDR1 is LGHNA and CDR2 is YNFKEQ. The junction had 5 bases not matched to a gene; V was cut back by 5 bases and J by 5 bases.

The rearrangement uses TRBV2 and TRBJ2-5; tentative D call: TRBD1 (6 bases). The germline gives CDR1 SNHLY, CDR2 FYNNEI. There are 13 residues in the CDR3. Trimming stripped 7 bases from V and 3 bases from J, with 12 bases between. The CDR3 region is CASNGQYKETQYF. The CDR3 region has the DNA TGTGCCAGCAATGGACAGTATAAAGAGACCCAGTACTTC.

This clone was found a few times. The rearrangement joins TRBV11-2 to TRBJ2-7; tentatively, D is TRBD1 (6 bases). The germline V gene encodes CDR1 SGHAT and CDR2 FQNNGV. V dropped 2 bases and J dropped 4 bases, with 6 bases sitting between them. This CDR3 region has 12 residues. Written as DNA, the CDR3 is TGTGCCAGCAGCTTAACAGGGTACGAGCAGTACTTC. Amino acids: CASSLTGYEQYF.

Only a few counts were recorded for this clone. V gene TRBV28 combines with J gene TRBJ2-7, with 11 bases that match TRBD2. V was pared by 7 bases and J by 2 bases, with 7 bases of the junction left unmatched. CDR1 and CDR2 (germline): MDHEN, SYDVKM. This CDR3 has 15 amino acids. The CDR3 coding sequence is TGTGCCAGCACCCCCGGGACTAGCGGAACCTACGAGCAGTACTTC. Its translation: CASTPGTSGTYEQYF.

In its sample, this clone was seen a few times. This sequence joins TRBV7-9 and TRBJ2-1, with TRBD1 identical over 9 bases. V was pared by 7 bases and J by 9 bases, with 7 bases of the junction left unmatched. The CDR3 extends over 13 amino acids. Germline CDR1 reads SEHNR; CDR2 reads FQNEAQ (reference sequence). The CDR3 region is CASNRGQGTEQFF. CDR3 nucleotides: TGTGCCAGCAATCGAGGACAGGGGACTGAGCAGTTCTTC. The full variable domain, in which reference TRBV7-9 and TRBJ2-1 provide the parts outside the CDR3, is DTGVSQNPRHKITKRGQNVTFRCDPISEHNRLYWYRQTLGQGPEFLTYFQNEAQLEKSRLLSDRFSAERPKGSFSTLEIQRTEQGDSAMYLCASNRGQGTEQFFGPGTRLTVL.

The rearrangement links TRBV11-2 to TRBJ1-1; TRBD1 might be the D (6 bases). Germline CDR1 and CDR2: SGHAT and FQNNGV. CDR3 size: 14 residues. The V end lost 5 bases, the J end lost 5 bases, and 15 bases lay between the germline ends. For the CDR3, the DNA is TGTGCCAGCAGCCGAGCGGGGGGCGAAACTGAAGCTTTCTTT. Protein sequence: CASSRAGGETEAFF.

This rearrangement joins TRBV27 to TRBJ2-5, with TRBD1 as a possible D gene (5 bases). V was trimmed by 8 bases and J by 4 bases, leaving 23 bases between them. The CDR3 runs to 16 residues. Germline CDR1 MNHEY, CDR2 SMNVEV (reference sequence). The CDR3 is CASHPSEFRGGETQYF. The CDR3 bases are TGTGCCAGCCATCCTTCGGAGTTTAGGGGTGGAGAGACCCAGTACTTC.

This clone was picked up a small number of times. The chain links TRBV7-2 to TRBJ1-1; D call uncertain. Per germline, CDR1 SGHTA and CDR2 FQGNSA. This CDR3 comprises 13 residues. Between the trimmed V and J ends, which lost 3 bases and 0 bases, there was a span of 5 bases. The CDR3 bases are TGTGCCAGCAGCTTTTCCTTGAACACTGAAGCTTTCTTT. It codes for CASSFSLNTEAFF.

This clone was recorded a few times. In nucleotides, the CDR3 is TGTGCCAGCAGCATACAGACTACGAACACTGAAGCTTTCTTT. Translating gives CASSIQTTNTEAFF. The chain couples TRBV7-9 to TRBJ1-1; D remains ambiguous. The CDR3 is made up of 14 amino acids. CDR1 SEHNR and CDR2 FQNEAQ come from the germline V gene (reference sequence). V lost 5 bases and J 1 base, leaving 11 bases between the germline ends.

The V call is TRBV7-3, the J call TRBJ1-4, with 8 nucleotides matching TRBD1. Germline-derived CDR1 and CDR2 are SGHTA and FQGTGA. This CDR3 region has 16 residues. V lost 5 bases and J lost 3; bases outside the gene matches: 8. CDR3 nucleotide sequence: TGTGCCAGCAGCCCAGGGACAGGCCGGGCTAATGAAAAACTGTTTTTT. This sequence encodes CASSPGTGRANEKLFF.

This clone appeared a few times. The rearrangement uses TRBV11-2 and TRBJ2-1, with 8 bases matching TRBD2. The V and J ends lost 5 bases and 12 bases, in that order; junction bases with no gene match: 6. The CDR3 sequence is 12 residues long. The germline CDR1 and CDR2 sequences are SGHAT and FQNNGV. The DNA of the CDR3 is TGTGCCAGCAGCCCGGGACTAGAGGTGCAGTTCTTC. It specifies CASSPGLEVQFF.

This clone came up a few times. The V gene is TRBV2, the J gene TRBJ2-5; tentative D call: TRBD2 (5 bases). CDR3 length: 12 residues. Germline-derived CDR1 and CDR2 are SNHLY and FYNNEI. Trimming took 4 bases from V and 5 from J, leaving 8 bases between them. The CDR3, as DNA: TGTGCCAGCAGTGTTGGGGAGGAGACCCAGTACTTC. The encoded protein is CASSVGEETQYF.

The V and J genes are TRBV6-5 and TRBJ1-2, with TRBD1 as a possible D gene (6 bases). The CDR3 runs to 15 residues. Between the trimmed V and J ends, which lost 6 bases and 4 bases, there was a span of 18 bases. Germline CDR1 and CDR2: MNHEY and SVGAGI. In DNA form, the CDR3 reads TGTGCCAGCAGACGACGACAGGTCGATAGCTATGGCTACACCTTC. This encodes CASRRRQVDSYGYTF.

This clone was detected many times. The CDR3 loop reads CASSQDTGQGYEQYF. DNA of the CDR3: TGCGCCAGCAGCCAAGATACGGGACAAGGCTACGAGCAGTACTTC. This chain joins TRBV4-3 and TRBJ2-7; D perhaps matches TRBD1 (6 bases). V was cut by 0 bases and J by 3 bases, with 12 bases left in between. From germline, CDR1 is LGHNA and CDR2 YSLEER. This CDR3 region has 15 residues.

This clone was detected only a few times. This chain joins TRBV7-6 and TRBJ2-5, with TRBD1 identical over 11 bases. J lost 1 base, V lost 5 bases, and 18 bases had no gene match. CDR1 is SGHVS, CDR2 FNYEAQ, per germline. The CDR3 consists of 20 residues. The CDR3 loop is CASSRAFPGQGDVGQETQYF. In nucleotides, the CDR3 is TGTGCCAGCAGCCGAGCGTTCCCGGGACAGGGGGATGTAGGCCAAGAGACCCAGTACTTC.